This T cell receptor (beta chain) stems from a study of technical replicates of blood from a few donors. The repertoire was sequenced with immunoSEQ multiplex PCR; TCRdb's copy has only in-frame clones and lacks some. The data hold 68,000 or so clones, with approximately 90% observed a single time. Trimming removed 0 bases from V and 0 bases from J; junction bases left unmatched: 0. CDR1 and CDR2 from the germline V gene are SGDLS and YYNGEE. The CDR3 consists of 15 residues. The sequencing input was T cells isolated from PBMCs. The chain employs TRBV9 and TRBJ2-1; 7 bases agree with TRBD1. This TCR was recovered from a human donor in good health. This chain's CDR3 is CASSVAGGSYNEQFF. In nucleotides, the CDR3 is TGTGCCAGCAGCGTAGCAGGGGGCTCCTACAATGAGCAGTTCTTC.